Shown below are 2 T cell receptor beta chains from a single sample sequenced in a study of cytomegalovirus exposure and HLA in healthy donors. The PCR ran on 60 Vbeta and 13 Jbeta primers. Sequencing used immunoSEQ multiplex PCR; TCRdb keeps in-frame clones, though not all of them. The repertoire holds some 150,000 clones, with 80% as singletons. Source material: PBMCs. These receptor sequences come from a man in his forties or fifties in good health and CMV-seronegative.

The chain employs TRBV6-5 and TRBJ1-2; D is unresolved. Germline CDR1 reads MNHEY; CDR2 reads SVGAGI. This CDR3 has 13 residues. Trimming pared 6 bases from V and 1 base from J, leaving 9 bases between. CDR3 nucleotide sequence: TGTGCCAGCAGCCGAGAGAATAACTATGGCTACACCTTC. This gives the protein CASSRENNYGYTF.

The genes are TRBV28 and TRBJ1-1, with TRBD1 as a possible D gene (5 bases). Per germline, CDR1 MDHEN and CDR2 SYDVKM. Deletions cut 4 bases from V and 6 bases from J, with 15 bases between. This CDR3 is built from 14 residues. The CDR3 here is CASSSAGEAAEAFF. The DNA of the CDR3 is TGTGCCAGCAGTTCGGCGGGGGAAGCGGCTGAAGCTTTCTTT.